Listed below are T cell receptor beta chains from one sample, sequenced in a study of blood T cell repertoires in COVID-19. Sequenced by immunoSEQ multiplex PCR; TCRdb stores in-frame clones only, minus some. The sample lists about 220,000 clones; around 91% were seen once. The sequenced material came from PBMCs or T cells enriched from blood (not recorded which). The receptors come from a woman aged 18-29 years in a cohort exposed to, infected with or recovered from COVID-19 (not recorded which). Both conserved end residues are part of each CDR3. The D gene is left open where the match is weak. Clone size is shown for a subset of rows, as once, few, many or a class of expanded clone.

j_call v_call clone_size d_call cdr3_aa cdr3_nt
TRBJ2-1 TRBV21-1 - - CASGGSSYNEQFF TGTGCCAGCGGGGGGAGCTCCTACAATGAGCAGTTCTTC
TRBJ2-1 TRBV11-3 - - CASSLDRDTINEQFF TGTGCCAGCAGCTTAGATAGGGACACTATCAATGAGCAGTTCTTC
TRBJ2-7 TRBV10-3 - TRBD2 CAITDSLLTSGRDEQYF TGTGCCATCACCGACTCACTTCTTACTAGCGGGAGAGACGAGCAGTACTTC
TRBJ1-1 TRBV19 - - CASRSGDTEAFF TGTGCCAGTAGGTCAGGGGACACTGAAGCTTTCTTT
TRBJ2-1 TRBV7-3 - - CASSWDSRNEQFF TGTGCCAGCAGCTGGGACTCCCGCAATGAGCAGTTCTTC
TRBJ2-1 TRBV7-8 - - CASSPVEVFSYNEQFF TGTGCCAGCAGCCCGGTGGAGGTCTTCTCCTACAATGAGCAGTTCTTC
TRBJ2-7 TRBV12-3/TRBV12-4 - - CASSLTQSYEQYF TGTGCCAGCAGTTTGACTCAATCCTACGAGCAGTACTTC
TRBJ2-2 TRBV10-1 - TRBD2 CASSESSLAGGPSTGELFF TGCGCCAGCAGTGAGTCTAGTCTAGCGGGAGGGCCGAGCACCGGGGAGCTGTTTTTT
TRBJ1-6 TRBV5-1 few - CASSFRSGLNSPLHF TGCGCCAGCAGCTTCAGGTCGGGACTTAATTCACCCCTCCACTTT
TRBJ1-1 TRBV19 - - CASSKQGLEAFF TGTGCCAGTAGTAAACAGGGTTTAGAAGCTTTCTTT
TRBJ1-1 TRBV24-1 few - CATSDHRQNTEAFF TGTGCCACCAGTGACCACAGGCAAAACACTGAAGCTTTCTTT
TRBJ2-5 TRBV19 - TRBD2 CASSSFLAGAGETQYF TGTGCCAGTAGTTCTTTTCTAGCGGGAGCCGGGGAGACCCAGTACTTC
TRBJ2-3 TRBV9 - - CASSPSTSTDTQYF TGTGCCAGCAGCCCATCTACTAGCACAGATACGCAGTATTTT
TRBJ2-3 TRBV7-9 - TRBD1 CASKLQGADTQYF TGTGCCAGCAAGTTACAGGGGGCAGATACGCAGTATTTT
TRBJ1-2 TRBV5-6 - - CASSFEGGYTF TGTGCCAGCAGCTTCGAGGGAGGCTACACCTTC
TRBJ1-1 TRBV6-5 - TRBD1 CASSSQGRLGEAFF TGTGCCAGCAGTTCACAGGGGAGACTAGGTGAAGCTTTCTTT
TRBJ1-6 TRBV9 - - CASSVSGVESPLHF TGTGCCAGCAGCGTCTCAGGGGTGGAGTCACCCCTCCACTTT
TRBJ1-2 TRBV7-9 - TRBD1 CASSPPTGQAALIYGYTF TGTGCCAGCAGCCCCCCAACAGGACAGGCGGCCCTTATCTATGGCTACACCTTC
TRBJ1-3 TRBV5-1 - TRBD1 CASSPLGTGVGNTIYF TGCGCCAGCAGCCCGCTTGGGACAGGGGTAGGAAACACCATATATTTT
TRBJ1-5 TRBV28 - TRBD1 CASSLSGTGSNQPQHF TGTGCCAGCAGCCTCTCCGGGACAGGGAGCAATCAGCCCCAGCATTTT
TRBJ1-1 TRBV9 - TRBD1 CASSGPDRGKTEAFF TGTGCCAGCAGCGGCCCGGACAGGGGGAAAACTGAAGCTTTCTTT
TRBJ2-1 TRBV10-1 - - CASSESIAVAQFF TGCGCCAGCAGTGAGTCGATAGCCGTTGCGCAGTTCTTC
TRBJ1-3 TRBV29-1 once - CSALSSGNTIYF TGCAGCGCCTTGAGCTCTGGAAACACCATATATTTT
TRBJ2-2 TRBV6-5 - - CASSSRRDGELFF TGTGCCAGCAGCTCCAGGAGGGACGGGGAGCTGTTTTTT
TRBJ1-2 TRBV6-5 - TRBD1 CASRIRDRGLYGYTF TGTGCCAGCAGAATCCGGGACAGGGGGCTCTATGGCTACACCTTC
TRBJ1-6 TRBV15 - TRBD1 CATSWDRVSPLHF TGTGCCACCAGTTGGGACAGGGTGTCCCCCCTCCACTTT
TRBJ1-2 TRBV11-1 - - CASSLGQTSNYGYTF TGTGCCAGCAGCCTAGGACAGACATCTAACTATGGCTACACCTTC
TRBJ1-2 TRBV5-6 - TRBD1 CASSLDPTGGGYTF TGTGCCAGCAGCTTGGATCCGACAGGGGGTGGCTACACCTTC
TRBJ1-3 TRBV15 - - CATSAVSTGNTIYF TGTGCCACCAGCGCGGTCTCCACAGGAAACACCATATATTTT
TRBJ1-1 TRBV7-9 - - CASSSPGYTEAFF TGTGCCAGCAGCTCACCAGGGTACACTGAAGCTTTCTTT
TRBJ2-5 TRBV12-3/TRBV12-4 once TRBD2 CASTRGGETQYF TGTGCCAGCACCCGGGGGGGAGAGACCCAGTACTTC
TRBJ1-1 TRBV5-8 - - CASSLEGYRAFF TGTGCCAGCAGCTTGGAGGGGTACCGAGCTTTCTTT
TRBJ2-7 TRBV29-1 - TRBD1 CSVVQGGSSYEQYF TGCAGCGTTGTACAGGGGGGAAGCTCCTACGAGCAGTACTTC
TRBJ2-2 TRBV4-1 - - CASSQDRSAGGELFF TGCGCCAGCAGCCAAGATCGGTCGGCGGGGGGGGAGCTGTTTTTT
TRBJ2-1 TRBV4-2 - TRBD2 CASSQAQAGGDNEQFF TGTGCCAGCAGCCAAGCACAAGCGGGGGGGGACAATGAGCAGTTCTTC
TRBJ1-6 TRBV6-6 many - CASSYADSSPLHF TGTGCCAGCAGTTACGCTGATAGTTCACCCCTCCACTTT
TRBJ1-2 TRBV3-1/TRBV3-2 - - CASTNKGAGYTF TGTGCCAGCACCAACAAAGGGGCTGGCTACACCTTC
TRBJ2-7 TRBV19 - TRBD2 CASSMGSGSLEQYF TGTGCCAGTAGTATGGGTAGCGGGAGTCTCGAGCAGTACTTC
TRBJ1-2 TRBV12-3/TRBV12-4 - - CASSQTGDYGYTF TGTGCCAGCAGTCAGACAGGCGACTATGGCTACACCTTC
TRBJ2-7 TRBV9 - TRBD1 CASSAPGQGTSEQYF TGTGCCAGCAGCGCACCGGGACAGGGGACCTCCGAGCAGTACTTC